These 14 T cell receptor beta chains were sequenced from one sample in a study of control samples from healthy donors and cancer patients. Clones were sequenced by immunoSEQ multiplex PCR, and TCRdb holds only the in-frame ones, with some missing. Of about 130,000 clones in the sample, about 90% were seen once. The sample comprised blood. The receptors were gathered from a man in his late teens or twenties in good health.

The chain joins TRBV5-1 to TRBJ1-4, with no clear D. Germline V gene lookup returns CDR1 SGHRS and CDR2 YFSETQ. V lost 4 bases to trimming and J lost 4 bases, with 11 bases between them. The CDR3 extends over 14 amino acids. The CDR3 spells CASSPGPLNEKLFF. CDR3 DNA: TGCGCCAGCAGCCCCGGACCGCTTAATGAAAAACTGTTTTTT.

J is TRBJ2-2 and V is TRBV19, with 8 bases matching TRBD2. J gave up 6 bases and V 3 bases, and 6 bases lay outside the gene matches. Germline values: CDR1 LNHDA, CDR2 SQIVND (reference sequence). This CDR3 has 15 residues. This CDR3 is CASSISAGGAGELFF. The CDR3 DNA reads TGTGCCAGTAGTATTAGCGCGGGAGGCGCCGGGGAGCTGTTTTTT.

CDR3 region: CASRDRGNTIYF. CDR3 DNA sequence: TGTGCCAGCAGGGACAGGGGAAACACCATATATTTT. The chain couples TRBV28 to TRBJ1-3; 7 nucleotides match TRBD1. The CDR3 is 12 amino acids. Germline CDR1 and CDR2: MDHEN and SYDVKM. The J segment lost 4 bases and the V segment lost 6 bases, leaving 0 bases of the junction unmatched.

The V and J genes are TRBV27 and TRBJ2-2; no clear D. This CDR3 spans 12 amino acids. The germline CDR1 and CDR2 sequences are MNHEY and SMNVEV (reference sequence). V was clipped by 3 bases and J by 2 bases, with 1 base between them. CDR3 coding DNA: TGTGCCAGCAGTTTCAACACCGGGGAGCTGTTTTTT. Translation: CASSFNTGELFF.

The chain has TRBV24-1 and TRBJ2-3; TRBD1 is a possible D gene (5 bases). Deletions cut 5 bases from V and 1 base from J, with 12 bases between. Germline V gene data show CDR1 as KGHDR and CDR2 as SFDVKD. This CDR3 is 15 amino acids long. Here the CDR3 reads CATSVRGWGTDTQYF. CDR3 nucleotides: TGTGCCACCAGTGTAAGGGGTTGGGGCACAGATACGCAGTATTTT.

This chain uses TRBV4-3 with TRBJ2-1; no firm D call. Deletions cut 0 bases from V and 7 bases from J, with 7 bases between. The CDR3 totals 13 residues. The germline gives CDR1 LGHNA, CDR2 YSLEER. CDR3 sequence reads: CASSQEPGNEQFF. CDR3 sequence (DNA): TGCGCCAGCAGCCAAGAACCCGGGAATGAGCAGTTCTTC.

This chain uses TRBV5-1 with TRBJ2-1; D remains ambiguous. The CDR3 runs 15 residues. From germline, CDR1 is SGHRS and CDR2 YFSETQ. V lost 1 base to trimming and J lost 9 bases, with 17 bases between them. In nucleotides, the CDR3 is TGCGCCAGCAGCTTGTATGCCCCGTCCGGCGCTGAGCAGTTCTTC. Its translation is CASSLYAPSGAEQFF.

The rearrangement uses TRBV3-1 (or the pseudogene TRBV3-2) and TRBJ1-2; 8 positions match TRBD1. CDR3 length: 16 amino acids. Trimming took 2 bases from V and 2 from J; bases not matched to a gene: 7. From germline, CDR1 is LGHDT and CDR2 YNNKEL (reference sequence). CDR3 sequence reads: CASSQIRGQENYGYTF. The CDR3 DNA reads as TGTGCCAGCAGCCAAATCCGGGGACAGGAGAACTATGGCTACACCTTC.

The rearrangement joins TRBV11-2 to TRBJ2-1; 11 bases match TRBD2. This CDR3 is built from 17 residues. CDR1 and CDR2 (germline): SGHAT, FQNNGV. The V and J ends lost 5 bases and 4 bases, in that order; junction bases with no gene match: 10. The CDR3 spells CASSKGASGRHYNEQFF. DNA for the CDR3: TGTGCCAGCAGCAAAGGGGCTAGCGGGAGGCATTACAATGAGCAGTTCTTC. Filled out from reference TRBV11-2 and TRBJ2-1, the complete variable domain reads EAGVAQSPRYKIIEKRQSVAFWCNPISGHATLYWYQQILGQGPKLLIQFQNNGVVDDSQLPKDRFSAERLKGVDSTLKIQPAKLEDSAVYLCASSKGASGRHYNEQFFGPGTRLTVL.

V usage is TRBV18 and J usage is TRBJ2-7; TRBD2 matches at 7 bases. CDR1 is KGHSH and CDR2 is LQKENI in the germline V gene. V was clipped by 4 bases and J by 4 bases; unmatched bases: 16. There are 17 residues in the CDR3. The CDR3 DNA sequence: TGTGCCAGCTCACGAAACCGACCTGGGGGGAGGGAGTACGAGCAGTACTTC. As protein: CASSRNRPGGREYEQYF.

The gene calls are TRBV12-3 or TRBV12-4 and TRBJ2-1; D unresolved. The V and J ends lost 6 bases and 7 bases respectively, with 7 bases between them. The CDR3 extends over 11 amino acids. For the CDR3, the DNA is TGTGCCAGCAGCCCCGGAAATGAGCAGTTCTTC. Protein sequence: CASSPGNEQFF.

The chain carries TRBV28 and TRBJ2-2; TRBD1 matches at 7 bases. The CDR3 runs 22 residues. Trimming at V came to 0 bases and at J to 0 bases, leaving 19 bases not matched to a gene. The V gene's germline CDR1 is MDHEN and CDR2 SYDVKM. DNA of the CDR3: TGTGCCAGCAGTTTATGCCCGGGACAGCCGACTAAAGCCAGAGCGAACACCGGGGAGCTGTTTTTT. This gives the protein CASSLCPGQPTKARANTGELFF. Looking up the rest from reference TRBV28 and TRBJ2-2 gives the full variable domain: DVKVTQSSRYLVKRTGEKVFLECVQDMDHENMFWYRQDPGLGLRLIYFSYDVKMKEKGDIPEGYSVSREKKERFSLILESASTNQTSMYLCASSLCPGQPTKARANTGELFFGEGSRLTVL.

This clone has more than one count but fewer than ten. DNA for the CDR3: TGTGCCACCAGTGATTCAGGGGCAGGGAGGGTTGATCAGCCCCAGCATTTT. This gives the protein CATSDSGAGRVDQPQHF. The chain combines TRBV24-1 with TRBJ1-5; perhaps TRBD1 as D (6 bases). Trimming took 2 bases from V and 5 from J, leaving 18 bases between them. Germline values: CDR1 KGHDR, CDR2 SFDVKD. This CDR3 is built from 17 residues.

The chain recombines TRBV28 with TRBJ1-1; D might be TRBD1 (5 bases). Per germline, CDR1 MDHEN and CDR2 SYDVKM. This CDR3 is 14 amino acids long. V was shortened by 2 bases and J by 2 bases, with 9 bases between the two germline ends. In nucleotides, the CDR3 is TGTGCCAGCAGTTTACAACAGGTAAACACTGAAGCTTTCTTT. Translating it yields CASSLQQVNTEAFF.